The 11 T cell receptor beta chains in this list originate from one sample, sequenced in a study of T cell responses to AZD1222 COVID-19 vaccine. Generated by immunoSEQ multiplex PCR, the TCRdb table keeps only in-frame clones and is missing some. The sample carries tens of thousands of clones, roughly four fifths recorded once. The sample here was peripheral blood, taken on day 0 of AZD1222 vaccination. These receptors originate from an adult in good health.

This clone was detected only a few times. V usage is TRBV6-5 and J usage is TRBJ1-2, with D tentatively TRBD1 (6 bases). CDR3 length: 14 amino acids. Germline values: CDR1 MNHEY, CDR2 SVGAGI. V lost 6 bases, J lost 8 bases, and 19 bases lay in between. DNA for the CDR3: TGTGCCAGCAGCCTGGGGGCGCCTCAGGGAGGCTACACCTTC. As protein: CASSLGAPQGGYTF.

The chain carries TRBV19 and TRBJ1-1; 10 bases are a match to TRBD1. The CDR3 consists of 17 residues. Germline V gene sequence: CDR1 LNHDA, CDR2 SQIVND (reference sequence). The V gene end was trimmed by 10 bases and the J gene end by 0 bases; junction bases not matched to a gene: 14. CDR3 protein: CATRRGTGVLMNTEAFF. CDR3 DNA: TGTGCCACCCGCAGGGGGACAGGGGTCCTCATGAACACTGAAGCTTTCTTT.

This sequence joins TRBV5-5 and TRBJ2-1; 7 bases fit TRBD2. Germline V gives CDR1 SGHKS, CDR2 YYEKEE (reference sequence). V lost 1 base and J lost 6; bases outside the gene matches: 7. This CDR3 is built from 15 residues. CDR3 sequence (DNA): TGTGCCAGCAGCTTGCGGGACTACCTCGCCAATGAGCAGTTCTTC. Its translation: CASSLRDYLANEQFF.

V and J are TRBV28 and TRBJ1-4, with 7 bases fitting TRBD1. Losses at the gene ends were 3 bases for V and 8 bases for J; bases not matched to a gene: 21. The CDR3 length is 19 residues. Germline V gene data show CDR1 as MDHEN and CDR2 as SYDVKM. This chain's CDR3 is CASSLVRPGQSSRGEKLFF. CDR3 coding DNA: TGTGCCAGCAGTTTGGTACGACCGGGACAGTCCAGTCGGGGGGAAAAACTGTTTTTT.

The chain employs TRBV12-3 or TRBV12-4 and TRBJ2-4; D possibly corresponds to TRBD2 (7 bases). The CDR3 spans 12 residues. With 4 bases removed from V and 10 bases from J, the gap between germline ends came to 11 bases. CDR3 sequence (DNA): TGTGCCAGCAGTTCCGGGGGGCGTATTCAGTACTTC. Its translation is CASSSGGRIQYF.

CDR3 nucleotide sequence: TGTGCCAGCAGCCAATCGCACAGGGGGCTCTATGGCTACACCTTC. This encodes CASSQSHRGLYGYTF. This chain uses TRBV16 with TRBJ1-2, with 9 bases aligning to TRBD1. Germline V lookup: CDR1 KGHSY, CDR2 FQNENV. Trimming took 0 bases from V and 4 from J; bases not matched to a gene: 3. The CDR3 loop spans 15 amino acids.

This clone showed up just once. This rearrangement joins TRBV5-8 to TRBJ1-2; no firm D call. V gave up 4 bases and J gave up 4 bases, with 20 bases separating them. The CDR3 length is 16 residues. Germline V CDR1 and CDR2: SGHTS, YDEGEE. The CDR3 region has the DNA TGTGCCAGCAGCCTTGAAGGACGGGCATATGGCTATGGCTACACCTTC. Translation gives CASSLEGRAYGYGYTF.

By share, this clone counts as medium-sized. This sequence joins TRBV2 and TRBJ2-2; no clear D. Trimming removed 4 bases at V and 6 bases at J, with 15 bases between. Germline values: CDR1 SNHLY, CDR2 FYNNEI. The CDR3 runs to 15 residues. For the CDR3, the DNA is TGTGCCAGCAGTGGGCGTCTCGGGTGGGCCGGGGAGCTGTTTTTT. Translation: CASSGRLGWAGELFF.

The V and J genes are TRBV7-9 and TRBJ2-1, with D possibly being TRBD1 or TRBD2 (5 bases each). CDR3 length equals 12 residues. Germline CDR1 reads SEHNR; CDR2 reads FQNEAQ (reference sequence). Trimming took 5 bases from V and 13 from J, leaving 15 bases between them. The chain's CDR3 is CASSPSGGNQFF. For the CDR3, the DNA is TGTGCCAGCAGCCCAAGTGGGGGAAATCAGTTCTTC.

This chain joins TRBV2 and TRBJ1-1; the D gene is possibly TRBD1 (5 bases). V was shortened by 7 bases and J by 2 bases, with 11 bases between the two germline ends. The germline V gene has CDR1 SNHLY and CDR2 FYNNEI. The CDR3 spans 13 residues. DNA of the CDR3: TGTGCCAGCACCCGGGGGTTTAACACTGAAGCTTTCTTT. It translates to CASTRGFNTEAFF.

The rearrangement links TRBV7-9 to TRBJ2-1; D is perhaps TRBD2 (5 bases). The CDR3 spans 15 residues. V was clipped by 5 bases and J by 11 bases, with 22 bases between them. The germline V gene encodes CDR1 SEHNR and CDR2 FQNEAQ (reference sequence). The CDR3 coding sequence is TGTGCCAGCAGCGTTGGGCCGGGAACGGATAGCCAGCAGTTCTTC. It codes for CASSVGPGTDSQQFF.